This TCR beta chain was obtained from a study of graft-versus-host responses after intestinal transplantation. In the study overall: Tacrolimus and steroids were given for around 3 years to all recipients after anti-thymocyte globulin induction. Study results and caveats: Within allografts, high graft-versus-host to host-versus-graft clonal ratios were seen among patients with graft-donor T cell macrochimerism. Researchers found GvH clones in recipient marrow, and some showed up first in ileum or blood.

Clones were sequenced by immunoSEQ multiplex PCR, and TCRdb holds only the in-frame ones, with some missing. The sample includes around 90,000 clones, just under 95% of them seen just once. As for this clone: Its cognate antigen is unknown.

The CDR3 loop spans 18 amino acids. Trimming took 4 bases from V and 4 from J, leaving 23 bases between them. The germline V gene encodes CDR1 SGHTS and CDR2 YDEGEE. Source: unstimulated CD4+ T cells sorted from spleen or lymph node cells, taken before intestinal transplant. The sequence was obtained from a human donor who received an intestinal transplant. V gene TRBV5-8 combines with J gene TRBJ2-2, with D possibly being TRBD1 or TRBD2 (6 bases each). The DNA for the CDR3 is TGTGCCAGCAGCAATCTCGTAGGGGGGTACCCTTTCACCGGGGAGCTGTTTTTT. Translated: CASSNLVGGYPFTGELFF.